Shown below are 21 T cell receptor beta chains from a single sample sequenced in a study of T cells after yellow fever vaccination. TCRdb re-called the 5' RACE reads with MiXCR, one entry per CDR3 protein. The data contain about 580,000 distinct CDR3 sequences, less than 20% of them seen just once; the ten biggest clones take up 17%. The sequencing used PBMCs, collected about 5 days after the first yellow fever vaccination. These receptors came from a man between 18 and 35 years old who received the YFV17D yellow fever vaccine.

Here the CDR3 reads CASSVSGTAETQYF. The DNA of the CDR3 is TGTGCCAGCAGTGTCTCCGGGACGGCAGAGACCCAGTACTTC. The chain carries TRBV6-1 and TRBJ2-5; D possibly matches TRBD1 or TRBD2 (5 bases each). Trimming stripped 4 bases from V and 4 bases from J, with 13 bases between. This CDR3 is 14 amino acids long. Germline V gene sequence: CDR1 MNHNS, CDR2 SASEGT.

The V call is TRBV7-9, the J call TRBJ1-1; no firm D call. V gave up 2 bases and J gave up 1 base, with 8 bases separating them. The length of the CDR3 is 14 residues. Germline V gene data show CDR1 as SEHNR and CDR2 as FQNEAQ (reference sequence). The CDR3: CASSLPGPNTEAFF. In DNA, the CDR3 is TGTGCCAGCAGCTTACCGGGTCCGAACACTGAAGCTTTCTTT.

This clonotype turned up a few times. The rearrangement uses TRBV20-1 and TRBJ2-6; D gene ambiguous. The V end was cut by 4 bases, the J end by 0 bases, with 7 bases between. The CDR3 runs 14 residues. CDR1 is DFQATT, CDR2 SNEGSKA, per germline (reference sequence). The CDR3 is CSAKEFSGANVLTF. CDR3 coding DNA: TGCAGTGCTAAGGAGTTCTCTGGGGCCAACGTCCTGACTTTC.

The CDR3 nucleotides are TGCGCCAGCAGTAAGGCGGGATCCGGGGAGCTGTTTTTT. It translates to CASSKAGSGELFF. The gene calls are TRBV10-1 and TRBJ2-2, with D possibly TRBD2 on 6 matching bases. CDR3 size: 13 residues. Trimming pared 5 bases from V and 6 bases from J, leaving 10 bases between. Germline V gene sequence: CDR1 WNHNN, CDR2 SYGVQD (reference sequence).

This clonotype was counted many times. In DNA, the CDR3 is TGCAGCGTTGAGTCCCAGGGTGACACTGAAGCTTTCTTT. Its protein is CSVESQGDTEAFF. The chain couples TRBV29-1 to TRBJ1-1; D might be TRBD1 (5 bases). The V gene's germline CDR1 is SQVTM and CDR2 ANQGSEA. Trimming stripped 3 bases from V and 3 bases from J, with 11 bases between. The CDR3 runs to 13 residues.

This chain joins TRBV27 and TRBJ2-3; D not resolved. This CDR3 is 13 amino acids long. V gave up 2 bases and J gave up 2 bases, with 5 bases separating them. The germline gives CDR1 MNHEY, CDR2 SMNVEV (reference sequence). The CDR3, as DNA: TGTGCCAGCAGTTTAATAAACACAGATACGCAGTATTTT. This codes for CASSLINTDTQYF.

This clonotype was recorded at least ten times. The chain has TRBV15 and TRBJ2-3; no clear D. The CDR3 totals 16 residues. V gave up 0 bases and J gave up 1 base, with 11 bases separating them. Per the germline V gene, CDR1 is LNHNV and CDR2 is YYDKDF (reference sequence). The DNA for the CDR3 is TGTGCCACCAGCAGAGATGCCGAGGTTGGCACAGATACGCAGTATTTT. Encoded protein: CATSRDAEVGTDTQYF. Full variable domain (missing parts from reference TRBV15 and TRBJ2-3): DAMVIQNPRYQVTQFGKPVTLSCSQTLNHNVMYWYQQKSSQAPKLLFHYYDKDFNNEADTPDNFQSRRPNTSFCFLDIRSPGLGDTAMYLCATSRDAEVGTDTQYFGPGTRLTVL.

The gene calls are TRBV4-3 and TRBJ2-3; 10 bases map to TRBD2. The V gene's germline CDR1 is LGHNA and CDR2 YSLEER. V was clipped by 3 bases and J by 6 bases; unmatched bases: 9. CDR3 size: 16 residues. CDR3 in amino acids: CASSQDSAGGVDTQYF. The CDR3 bases are TGCGCCAGCAGCCAGGATTCAGCGGGGGGGGTGGATACGCAGTATTTT.

In this sample, this clonotype turned up a few times. V and J are TRBV2 and TRBJ1-1; 9 bases map to TRBD1. Germline V gene sequence: CDR1 SNHLY, CDR2 FYNNEI. With 6 bases clipped from V and 7 bases from J, the junction kept 9 bases outside the gene matches. This CDR3 contains 14 residues. The CDR3 DNA reads as TGTGCCAGCAGACCTGGGACAGGGATGGGTGAAGCTTTCTTT. Its translation: CASRPGTGMGEAFF.

The chain employs TRBV10-2 and TRBJ1-1, with 8 bases fitting TRBD1. Germline assignment: CDR1 WSHSY and CDR2 SAAADI. This CDR3 comprises 16 residues. V was clipped by 2 bases and J by 4 bases; unmatched bases: 9. CDR3: CASSEGGRGPGTEAFF. The CDR3 DNA follows: TGCGCCAGCAGTGAGGGCGGCAGGGGGCCGGGCACTGAAGCTTTCTTT.

The chain joins TRBV15 to TRBJ2-3; 12 bases match TRBD2. CDR1 is LNHNV and CDR2 is YYDKDF in the germline V gene (reference sequence). This CDR3 is 16 amino acids long. The V gene end was trimmed by 3 bases and the J gene end by 0 bases; junction bases not matched to a gene: 1. The CDR3 coding sequence is TGTGCCACCAGCAGGGGACTAGCGGGCAGCACAGATACGCAGTATTTT. Amino acid sequence: CATSRGLAGSTDTQYF.

CDR3 loop: CASSEGTGRSNEQFF. The CDR3, as DNA: TGTGCCAGCAGCGAGGGGACAGGGAGGAGTAATGAGCAGTTCTTC. The chain uses TRBV7-3 and TRBJ2-1; 9 bases match TRBD1. Germline V gene data show CDR1 as SGHTA and CDR2 as FQGTGA. The CDR3 has 15 amino acids. V lost 5 bases and J lost 7; bases outside the gene matches: 9.

V is TRBV19 and J is TRBJ2-1; D ambiguous. The CDR3 is 15 residues long. Germline CDR1 reads LNHDA; CDR2 reads SQIVND (reference sequence). Trimming took off 9 bases at V and 0 bases at J, with 15 bases between the two ends. The CDR3 region is CASVQTTGSYNEQFF. CDR3 in DNA: TGTGCCAGCGTACAAACTACCGGCTCCTACAATGAGCAGTTCTTC.

This clonotype has just a few counts. V and J are TRBV12-3 or TRBV12-4 and TRBJ2-1; 7 positions agree with TRBD1. Trimming took 7 bases from V and 8 from J; bases not matched to a gene: 11. This CDR3 spans 14 amino acids. This CDR3 is CASTPTGLSDEQFF. CDR3 coding DNA: TGTGCCAGCACACCGACAGGGTTGAGCGATGAGCAGTTCTTC.

This clonotype was counted a few times. The chain links TRBV7-9 to TRBJ1-1, with 8 positions matching TRBD1. The CDR3 length is 13 residues. Germline V gives CDR1 SEHNR, CDR2 FQNEAQ (reference sequence). V shed 4 bases and J 7 bases; nucleotides not matched to a gene: 5. CDR3 DNA: TGTGCCAGCAGCTCGGACAGGGAGAGTGAAGCTTTCTTT. Residues: CASSSDRESEAFF.

This clonotype was counted between two and nine times. The V gene is TRBV20-1, the J gene TRBJ2-5; 8 positions agree with TRBD2. J gave up 5 bases and V 7 bases, and 15 bases lay outside the gene matches. Germline loops: CDR1 DFQATT, CDR2 SNEGSKA (reference sequence). The CDR3 spans 15 residues. CDR3 sequence (DNA): TGCAGTGGAACTAGCGGTGGAGGTCCGTGGGAGACCCAGTACTTC. It codes for CSGTSGGGPWETQYF.

The chain carries TRBV7-9 and TRBJ2-5; TRBD2 is a possible D gene (6 bases). Germline CDR1 and CDR2: SEHNR and FQNEAQ (reference sequence). The CDR3 spans 13 residues. The V and J ends lost 7 bases and 4 bases respectively, with 13 bases between them. As DNA, the CDR3 is TGTGCCAGCACCCAATCCGGGGGAGAGACCCAGTACTTC. It codes for CASTQSGGETQYF.

The chain couples TRBV25-1 to TRBJ1-6; the D gene is possibly TRBD1 (6 bases). V lost 8 bases, J lost 2 bases, and 10 bases lay in between. Per the germline V gene, CDR1 is MGHDK and CDR2 is SYGVNS. The CDR3 totals 14 residues. CDR3 residues: CASQRGPYNSPLHF. The CDR3, as DNA: TGTGCCAGCCAGCGGGGGCCCTATAATTCACCCCTCCACTTT.

The J gene is TRBJ1-1, the V gene TRBV5-5; D unclear. Looked up from germline, CDR1 is SGHKS and CDR2 is YYEKEE (reference sequence). The germline V and J ends were trimmed by 2 bases and 6 bases, with 14 bases remaining between them. The CDR3 consists of 14 residues. In nucleotides, the CDR3 is TGTGCCAGCAGCTTAGGGCCCCAGGACGCTGAAGCTTTCTTT. This sequence encodes CASSLGPQDAEAFF.

This clonotype has only a few counts. The rearrangement links TRBV5-1 to TRBJ2-2; TRBD2 is a possible D gene (6 bases). Germline V CDR1 and CDR2: SGHRS, YFSETQ. V dropped 4 bases and J dropped 4 bases, with 14 bases sitting between them. The CDR3 spans 15 residues. CDR3 nucleotide sequence: TGCGCCAGCAGCCCCGATCGGAGGGCCACCGGGGAGCTGTTTTTT. Translating it yields CASSPDRRATGELFF.

This clonotype was detected a few times. The rearrangement joins TRBV6-5 to TRBJ1-6; D remains unclear. CDR3 length: 15 residues. The germline V and J ends were trimmed by 4 bases and 6 bases, with 13 bases remaining between them. Germline values: CDR1 MNHEY, CDR2 SVGAGI. The CDR3 nucleotides are TGTGCCAGCAGTTTCAAGGGCACCGGTAATTCACCCCTCCACTTT. This gives the protein CASSFKGTGNSPLHF.